Following are 14 T cell receptor beta chains from one sample sequenced in a study of CD8 T cells in Susac syndrome. Random hexamers were used to reverse transcribe the RNA input (about 0.45 to 1 ug). TCRdb used MiXCR to reprocess the immunoSEQ multiplex PCR reads, holding one entry per CDR3 protein. The sample includes over 300,000 distinct CDR3 sequences, 92% of them seen just once. The material sequenced was CD4+ T cells from PBMCs. These TCRs come from a human donor with multiple sclerosis.

This clonotype has a single count. Sequence at one end of the junction differs from germline and may be a read error. The chain recombines TRBV6-4 with TRBJ2-4; 11 bases are shared with TRBD2. This CDR3 region has 14 residues. From germline, CDR1 is MRHNA and CDR2 SNTAGT. This chain's CDR3 is CASSARVAGGPRGF. The CDR3 DNA reads TGTGCCAGCAGTGCCAGGGTAGCGGGGGGGCCTCGCGGCTTC.

V and J are TRBV11-2 and TRBJ2-7; the D is unclear. Trimming removed 0 bases at V and 7 bases at J, with 13 bases between. Germline-derived CDR1 and CDR2 are SGHAT and FQNNGV. This CDR3 comprises 14 residues. The CDR3 DNA is TGTGCCAGCAGCTTAGATCCCACTCACGAGGAGCAGTACTTC. Protein: CASSLDPTHEEQYF.

The chain joins TRBV6-2 or TRBV6-3 to TRBJ1-1, with no clear D. The CDR3 is 13 residues long. Trimming removed 7 bases at V and 1 base at J, with 10 bases between. Germline V lookup: CDR1 MNHEY, CDR2 SVGEGT. The DNA of the CDR3 is TGTGCCAGCACGGGAATGTGGAACACTGAAGCTTTCTTT. Translating gives CASTGMWNTEAFF.

The chain recombines TRBV4-3 with TRBJ2-1; D is uncertain. In germline, CDR1 is LGHNA, CDR2 YSLEER. The CDR3 sequence is 15 residues long. V was pared by 0 bases and J by 12 bases, with 18 bases between. Here the CDR3 reads CASSQESTPFNVQFF. Here the CDR3 DNA reads TGCGCCAGCAGCCAAGAGTCGACTCCTTTTAACGTGCAGTTCTTC.

This chain connects TRBV24-1 to TRBJ1-4; TRBD1 matches at 7 bases. Losses at the gene ends were 12 bases for V and 0 bases for J; bases not matched to a gene: 9. The germline V gene encodes CDR1 KGHDR and CDR2 SFDVKD. The CDR3 length is 15 residues. The CDR3 DNA reads TGTGCCCCCTGGGACAGTGGAGCAACTAATGAAAAACTGTTTTTT. Encoded protein: CAPWDSGATNEKLFF.

The chain has TRBV5-4 and TRBJ2-5; D is unresolved. CDR3 size: 13 residues. Trimming cost V 0 bases and J 5 bases, with 8 bases left between them. CDR1 and CDR2 from the germline V gene are SGHNT and YYREEE (reference sequence). In nucleotides, the CDR3 is TGTGCCAGCAGCTTGGTAGGGCACGAGACCCAGTACTTC. Its protein product is CASSLVGHETQYF.

The rearrangement uses TRBV20-1 and TRBJ2-7; TRBD2 is a possible D gene (5 bases). V was trimmed by 1 base and J by 0 bases, leaving 16 bases between them. There are 16 residues in the CDR3. Germline CDR1 is DFQATT and CDR2 is SNEGSKA (reference sequence). The CDR3 sequence: CSARGRSGRTSYEQYF. The CDR3, as DNA: TGCAGTGCTAGAGGACGAAGCGGCAGAACCTCCTACGAGCAGTACTTC.

The chain has TRBV6-2 or TRBV6-3 and TRBJ2-2; D gene ambiguous. V was shortened by 7 bases and J by 3 bases, with 12 bases between the two germline ends. This CDR3 spans 14 amino acids. Germline CDR1 and CDR2: MNHEY and SVGEGT. The CDR3 DNA sequence: TGTGCCAGCAACGCCCAGTTAGACACCGGGGAGCTGTTTTTT. Translation gives CASNAQLDTGELFF.

The V call is TRBV30, the J call TRBJ1-6; D is unresolved. The CDR3 extends over 12 amino acids. From germline, CDR1 is GTSNPN and CDR2 SVGIG (reference sequence). The germline V and J ends were trimmed by 5 bases and 11 bases, with 13 bases remaining between them. The CDR3 DNA reads TGTGCCTGGGGACTTAACCTTCCACCCCTCCACTTT. Protein sequence: CAWGLNLPPLHF.

The chain uses TRBV12-3 or TRBV12-4 and TRBJ1-5; D call uncertain. CDR3 length: 13 amino acids. V lost 3 bases to trimming and J lost 9 bases, with 12 bases between them. CDR3 residues: CASSLGRSRPQHF. The CDR3 nucleotides are TGTGCCAGCAGTTTGGGCAGATCGAGGCCCCAGCATTTT.

The rearrangement links TRBV7-9 to TRBJ2-5; no clear D. Trimming stripped 0 bases from V and 3 bases from J, with 5 bases between. This CDR3 contains 13 residues. Per germline, CDR1 SEHNR and CDR2 FQNEAQ (reference sequence). CDR3 nucleotide sequence: TGTGCCAGCAGCTTAGCAGTGAAAGAGACCCAGTACTTC. Its translation: CASSLAVKETQYF.

This clonotype was detected a few times. The junction differs from germline at one of its ends, possibly a read error. The chain carries TRBV7-7 and TRBJ2-5; TRBD2 matches at 9 bases. CDR1 and CDR2 from the germline V gene are SSHAT and FNYEAQ (reference sequence). The CDR3 has 15 residues. The CDR3 nucleotides read TGTGCTAGCAGCTTAAGTCTAGCGGGGCGGGAGACCCAGTACTTC. Translating gives CASSLSLAGRETQYF.

This clonotype has only one observation. The chain links TRBV12-3 or TRBV12-4 to TRBJ1-5, with D possibly TRBD1 on 6 matching bases. The CDR3 is 15 residues long. V was trimmed by 6 bases and J by 5 bases, leaving 17 bases between them. DNA for the CDR3: TGTGCCAGCAGCCCACCAGACAGGCTGGATCAGCCCCAGCATTTT. Its translation is CASSPPDRLDQPQHF.

This clonotype has a single count. The rearrangement joins TRBV7-2 to TRBJ2-7, with 7 bases matching TRBD2. CDR3 length: 14 amino acids. Germline CDR1 and CDR2: SGHTA and FQGNSA. V shed 5 bases, J shed 4 bases, and the junction held 8 bases outside the gene matches. The CDR3 spells CASSRGLGRYEQYF. CDR3 nucleotides: TGTGCCAGCAGCCGAGGACTAGGGAGGTACGAGCAGTACTTC.